One sample yielded the 13 T cell receptor beta chains listed below, sequenced in a study of T-cell memory formation after mild COVID-19. In TCRdb, the 5' RACE reads were re-called with MiXCR into one record per CDR3 protein. The sample has 58,000 or so distinct CDR3 sequences, around 30% seen once. Sequencing was performed on PBMCs or a T cell subset sorted from them (not recorded which). These receptors originate from a man between 18 and 35 years old who had mild COVID-19 (a few samples of this study predate the infection). Cell type and time point are not known.

J is TRBJ2-2 and V is TRBV5-8, with 10 bases that match TRBD1. The germline V gene encodes CDR1 SGHTS and CDR2 YDEGEE. CDR3 length: 15 residues. J lost 6 bases, V lost 5 bases, and 7 bases had no gene match. The CDR3 is CASSSGDRGAGELFF. The CDR3 DNA reads as TGTGCCAGCAGTTCTGGGGACAGGGGCGCCGGGGAGCTGTTTTTT.

This clonotype appeared a few times. The genes are TRBV7-7 and TRBJ2-2, with D perhaps matching TRBD1 (7 bases). The CDR3 covers 14 residues. Trimming took 8 bases from V and 4 from J, leaving 14 bases between them. CDR1 and CDR2 (germline): SSHAT, FNYEAQ (reference sequence). The CDR3 DNA is TGTGCCAGCGGAGGGGGCCGAGGCACCGGGGAGCTGTTTTTT. This codes for CASGGGRGTGELFF.

There are a few counts of this clonotype. The gene calls are TRBV13 and TRBJ2-3; TRBD2 matches 10 bases. V dropped 0 bases and J dropped 1; count of bases not matched to a gene: 1. CDR3 size: 16 residues. Germline V lookup: CDR1 PRHDT, CDR2 FYEKMQ (reference sequence). CDR3 nucleotides: TGTGCCAGCAGCTTAGGCCTAGCGGGGGGCACAGATACGCAGTATTTT. Translation gives CASSLGLAGGTDTQYF.

This sequence joins TRBV10-3 and TRBJ2-2; 7 positions match TRBD1. Germline loops: CDR1 ENHRY, CDR2 SYGVKD. V lost 8 bases to trimming and J lost 3 bases; unmatched junction nucleotides: 9. The CDR3 contains 15 residues. The CDR3 here is CAIRLRDRDTGELFF. The CDR3 DNA reads as TGTGCCATCCGGCTCCGGGACAGAGACACCGGGGAGCTGTTTTTT.

V is TRBV7-9 and J is TRBJ1-5; D perhaps matches TRBD1 (5 bases). In germline, CDR1 is SEHNR, CDR2 FQNEAQ (reference sequence). The CDR3 consists of 14 residues. Trimming stripped 5 bases from V and 9 bases from J, with 17 bases between. CDR3 sequence (DNA): TGTGCCAGCAGCACCAGTGGGGGTCTTTCGCCCCAGCATTTT. Its protein is CASSTSGGLSPQHF.

This clonotype was counted between two and nine times. V is TRBV6-5 and J is TRBJ1-2, with TRBD1 matching 9 bases. The CDR3 runs 16 residues. The V segment lost 4 bases and the J segment 6 bases; nucleotides outside the gene matches: 12. Germline CDR1 reads MNHEY; CDR2 reads SVGAGI. Here the CDR3 DNA reads TGTGCCAGCAGTTCCCGGCGCACAGGGGGCCTTAATGGCTACACCTTC. It encodes CASSSRRTGGLNGYTF.

The chain combines TRBV7-9 with TRBJ2-7; 8 positions agree with TRBD1. This CDR3 has 14 amino acids. V trimming: 5 bases; J trimming: 3 bases; junction bases outside the gene matches: 6. Per germline, CDR1 SEHNR and CDR2 FQNEAQ (reference sequence). The CDR3 region has the DNA TGTGCCAGCAGCCCACGGGACAGGCTCTACGAGCAGTACTTC. It is translated as CASSPRDRLYEQYF.

This clonotype was recorded a few times. The J gene is TRBJ2-7, the V gene TRBV4-2; D not certain. This CDR3 has 13 amino acids. V lost 2 bases and J 6 bases, leaving 11 bases between the germline ends. CDR1 and CDR2 from the germline V gene are LGHNA and YNFKEQ. CDR3 protein: CASSQPGNREQYF. The CDR3 DNA reads as TGTGCCAGCAGCCAACCTGGGAATCGCGAGCAGTACTTC.

The chain combines TRBV28 with TRBJ2-3, with 9 bases aligning to TRBD2. The germline V gene encodes CDR1 MDHEN and CDR2 SYDVKM. The CDR3 length is 14 residues. The V and J ends lost 1 base and 5 bases, in that order; junction bases with no gene match: 1. The CDR3 coding sequence is TGTGCCAGCAGTTTATTGCGGGGGGGAGATACGCAGTATTTT. Protein: CASSLLRGGDTQYF.

The chain employs TRBV29-1 and TRBJ2-2, with 7 bases aligning to TRBD1. The CDR3 has 12 amino acids. Trimming cost V 6 bases and J 5 bases; bases outside gene matches: 3. Germline V CDR1 and CDR2: SQVTM, ANQGSEA. CDR3 coding DNA: TGCAGCGTGTCAGGGGGAACCGGGGAGCTGTTTTTT. Translating it yields CSVSGGTGELFF.

The J gene is TRBJ2-3, the V gene TRBV7-9; D ambiguous. Trimming cost V 0 bases and J 2 bases, with 3 bases left between them. Germline V lookup: CDR1 SEHNR, CDR2 FQNEAQ (reference sequence). This CDR3 has 13 residues. The CDR3 protein is CASSLAVTDTQYF. The CDR3, as DNA: TGTGCCAGCAGCTTAGCGGTCACAGATACGCAGTATTTT.

The CDR3 DNA reads as TGTGCCAGCAGTTTAAAAGGTAGAAGCTCCTACGAGCAGTACTTC. Its translation is CASSLKGRSSYEQYF. V gene TRBV27 combines with J gene TRBJ2-7; D remains ambiguous. V lost 2 bases, J lost 0 bases, and 11 bases lay in between. Germline V gives CDR1 MNHEY, CDR2 SMNVEV (reference sequence). This CDR3 has 15 amino acids.

J is TRBJ2-6 and V is TRBV11-2, with D possibly TRBD1 on 5 matching bases. V shed 2 bases and J shed 4 bases, with 9 bases lying between them. CDR1 is SGHAT and CDR2 is FQNNGV in the germline V gene. The CDR3 length is 15 residues. The CDR3 sequence is CASSLSGAGANVLTF. In nucleotides, the CDR3 is TGTGCCAGCAGCTTATCTGGGGCAGGGGCCAACGTCCTGACTTTC.